The next 24 T cell receptor beta chains were all read from a single sample in a study of a mutant IDH1 vaccine in newly diagnosed glioma (dated by TCRdb to the early 2020s). Libraries were prepared through the immunoSEQ multiplex PCR assay. The table was pulled from immuneACCESS by TCRdb, which kept in-frame rearrangements only. Such tables lose some clones; where checked, under half of the loss comes from unresolved V genes, and the rest has no known cause. This sample is represented by some 49,000 clones; about 80% of them were singletons. The ten largest make up around 4.6% of the sample. No cognate antigen is known for these TCRs. The time point label corresponds to: week 47, end of study. Each vaccine dose was 300 ug of a 20-mer mutant IDH1 peptide in Montanide, given subcutaneously with topical imiquimod. This material consisted of PBMCs, taken from a glioma patient whose treatment included an IDH1 peptide vaccine. These receptors were collected from a woman in her forties with glioma. Some clones in this sample may be carry-over from other donors' samples.

This chain links TRBV5-6 with TRBJ2-7, with 8 bases fitting TRBD2. CDR3 size: 16 residues. Germline CDR1 reads SGHDT; CDR2 reads YYEEEE. V shed 0 bases, J shed 1 base, and the junction held 6 bases outside the gene matches. The CDR3 bases are TGTGCCAGCAGCTTGGTCCGGGGGGGCAGGTCCTACGAGCAGTACTTC. It translates to CASSLVRGGRSYEQYF.

The chain employs TRBV29-1 and TRBJ2-3; D unresolved. In germline, CDR1 is SQVTM, CDR2 ANQGSEA. V was cut by 6 bases and J by 7 bases, with 14 bases left in between. The CDR3 is 12 amino acids. The CDR3 region has the DNA TGCAGCGTAGAGGCCCTAGGGTATACGCAGTATTTT. It is translated as CSVEALGYTQYF.

This clone has only a few counts. The chain uses TRBV7-9 and TRBJ1-1, with 7 bases identical to TRBD1. The CDR3 sequence is 15 residues long. CDR1 is SEHNR and CDR2 is FQNEAQ in the germline V gene (reference sequence). J gave up 1 base and V 7 bases, and 9 bases lay outside the gene matches. The CDR3 reads CASNVEDRRNTEAFF. CDR3 DNA sequence: TGTGCCAGCAACGTTGAGGACAGGAGGAACACTGAAGCTTTCTTT.

The V and J genes are TRBV12-5 and TRBJ2-5; 10 bases agree with TRBD2. CDR1 and CDR2 (germline): LGHNT, FRNRAP. Trimming cost V 2 bases and J 5 bases; bases outside gene matches: 11. The CDR3 has 17 residues. This chain's CDR3 is CASGLTRTSGGAETQYF. Here the CDR3 DNA reads TGTGCTAGTGGTTTGACCCGAACCAGCGGGGGGGCGGAGACCCAGTACTTC. The full variable domain, its missing parts supplied by reference TRBV12-5 and TRBJ2-5, is DARVTQTPRHKVTEMGQEVTMRCQPILGHNTVFWYRQTMMQGLELLAYFRNRAPLDDSGMPKDRFSAEMPDATLATLKIQPSEPRDSAVYFCASGLTRTSGGAETQYFGPGTRLLVL.

The table lists this clone with a few counts. The CDR3 region is CAWSATGLSNSPLHF. CDR3 coding DNA: TGTGCCTGGAGTGCGACAGGGCTATCCAATTCACCCCTCCACTTT. This chain joins TRBV30 and TRBJ1-6; 7 positions match TRBD1. The V gene's germline CDR1 is GTSNPN and CDR2 SVGIG (reference sequence). With 1 base clipped from V and 7 bases from J, the junction kept 7 bases outside the gene matches. The length of the CDR3 is 15 residues.

This sequence joins TRBV5-1 and TRBJ1-1; TRBD1 matches 10 bases. There are 16 residues in the CDR3. From germline, CDR1 is SGHRS and CDR2 YFSETQ. V lost 6 bases and J lost 1; bases outside the gene matches: 9. CDR3 region: CASTLLTGGRNTEAFF. The CDR3 DNA sequence: TGCGCCAGCACCCTCTTGACAGGGGGCAGGAACACTGAAGCTTTCTTT.

This chain uses TRBV4-1 with TRBJ2-3; 10 bases match TRBD2. Per germline, CDR1 MGHRA and CDR2 YSYEKL. The CDR3 runs to 17 residues. Unmatched junction bases numbered 8, after V lost 4 bases and J lost 1 base. The DNA for the CDR3 is TGCGCCAGCAGCCGGGAAGCTAGCGGGGGAGGCACAGATACGCAGTATTTT. Encoded protein: CASSREASGGGTDTQYF.

The chain is built from TRBV5-5 and TRBJ1-3; D perhaps matches TRBD1 (5 bases). V was cut by 6 bases and J by 1 base, with 20 bases left in between. This CDR3 is 17 amino acids long. Germline-derived CDR1 and CDR2 are SGHKS and YYEKEE (reference sequence). In DNA, the CDR3 is TGTGCCAGCACCATCGGCCAGGGACTGCTTTCTGGAAACACCATATATTTT. It codes for CASTIGQGLLSGNTIYF.

The rearrangement joins TRBV7-9 to TRBJ1-1; possibly TRBD1 for D (5 bases). Trimming removed 0 bases from V and 4 bases from J, with 12 bases in between. Per germline, CDR1 SEHNR and CDR2 FQNEAQ (reference sequence). The CDR3 consists of 15 residues. The CDR3 nucleotides are TGTGCCAGCAGCTTAGCATGGGCCGGGGGCACTGAAGCTTTCTTT. Translating gives CASSLAWAGGTEAFF.

This CDR3 reads CASIPGLPSYNEQFF. The DNA of the CDR3 is TGTGCCAGCATACCGGGACTTCCCTCCTACAATGAGCAGTTCTTC. The chain carries TRBV2 and TRBJ2-1; TRBD2 might be the D (6 bases). V was clipped by 7 bases and J by 0 bases, with 13 bases between them. This CDR3 region has 15 residues. CDR1 and CDR2 from the germline V gene are SNHLY and FYNNEI.

The V call is TRBV9, the J call TRBJ2-3, with a weak D call TRBD1 (7 bases). Trimming cost V 0 bases and J 3 bases, with 23 bases left between them. CDR3 length equals 19 residues. Germline V gene lookup returns CDR1 SGDLS and CDR2 YYNGEE. As DNA, the CDR3 is TGTGCCAGCAGCGTAGAGGGGGCGGGGCAGGGATGGATAACAGATACGCAGTATTTT. Its translation is CASSVEGAGQGWITDTQYF.

V and J are TRBV27 and TRBJ2-5; TRBD2 agrees at 10 bases. The CDR3 has 15 amino acids. V shed 5 bases, J shed 4 bases, and the junction held 7 bases outside the gene matches. Germline CDR1 reads MNHEY; CDR2 reads SMNVEV (reference sequence). The DNA for the CDR3 is TGTGCCAGCAGTCAAATAGCGGGGGGCGGAGAGACCCAGTACTTC. It specifies CASSQIAGGGETQYF.

The chain couples TRBV5-1 to TRBJ1-1, with 9 bases identical to TRBD1. Germline assignment: CDR1 SGHRS and CDR2 YFSETQ. V dropped 4 bases and J dropped 5; count of bases not matched to a gene: 6. The CDR3 length is 14 residues. The CDR3 region has the DNA TGCGCCAGCAGCACGACAGGGGGAGGGACTGAAGCTTTCTTT. It specifies CASSTTGGGTEAFF.

This chain links TRBV7-8 with TRBJ1-6, with unresolved D. CDR3 size: 15 residues. Germline values: CDR1 SGHVS, CDR2 FQNEAQ. With 6 bases removed from V and 7 bases from J, the gap between germline ends came to 16 bases. The CDR3 nucleotides are TGTGCCAGCAGTCCACCAGTGGGCGTAAATTCACCCCTCCACTTT. Translating gives CASSPPVGVNSPLHF.

This clone was seen only a few times. The chain couples TRBV2 to TRBJ1-1, with D perhaps TRBD1 (5 bases). The V end lost 5 bases, the J end lost 2 bases, and 12 bases lay between the germline ends. The CDR3 is 14 amino acids. Looked up from germline, CDR1 is SNHLY and CDR2 is FYNNEI. CDR3 DNA: TGTGCCAGCAGTTGGGAGACAGTTAACACTGAAGCTTTCTTT. It translates to CASSWETVNTEAFF. The whole variable domain, remainder taken from reference TRBV2 and TRBJ1-1, is EPEVTQTPSHQVTQMGQEVILRCVPISNHLYFYWYRQILGQKVEFLVSFYNNEISEKSEIFDDQFSVERPDGSNFTLKIRSTKLEDSAMYFCASSWETVNTEAFFGQGTRLTVV.

The chain uses TRBV12-5 and TRBJ2-2; D gene ambiguous. This CDR3 has 14 amino acids. Trimming removed 7 bases at V and 7 bases at J, with 16 bases between. CDR1 and CDR2 from the germline V gene are LGHNT and FRNRAP. The CDR3: CASATNRLDGELFF. The DNA for the CDR3 is TGTGCTAGTGCCACCAATAGGCTAGACGGGGAGCTGTTTTTT.

The V gene is TRBV7-9, the J gene TRBJ2-7; 9 bases align to TRBD2. Germline V lookup: CDR1 SEHNR, CDR2 FQNEAQ (reference sequence). The CDR3 is made up of 13 amino acids. The trim removed 6 bases at V and 2 bases at J, leaving 2 bases unmatched. The CDR3 is CASRREGAYEQYF. The CDR3 DNA reads as TGTGCCAGCAGGCGGGAGGGAGCCTACGAGCAGTACTTC.

The rearrangement links TRBV5-1 to TRBJ2-7, with TRBD1 matching over 7 bases. J was trimmed by 5 bases and V by 6 bases; bases with no gene match: 2. In germline, CDR1 is SGHRS, CDR2 YFSETQ. This CDR3 is built from 11 residues. The CDR3 DNA sequence: TGCGCCAGCAAAGGGGGCCACGAGCAGTACTTC. Translation gives CASKGGHEQYF.

The chain links TRBV30 to TRBJ1-5; D unresolved. The CDR3 sequence is 12 residues long. In germline, CDR1 is GTSNPN, CDR2 SVGIG (reference sequence). The V end lost 3 bases, the J end lost 5 bases, and 8 bases lay between the germline ends. CDR3 region: CAWRFEDQPQHF. The CDR3 nucleotides are TGTGCCTGGAGATTTGAGGATCAGCCCCAGCATTTT.

The chain carries TRBV19 and TRBJ2-7, with D unresolved. Deletions cut 7 bases from V and 2 bases from J, with 12 bases between. Germline V gene data show CDR1 as LNHDA and CDR2 as SQIVND (reference sequence). CDR3 length: 13 amino acids. The CDR3 loop is CASTSRPPYEQYF. The CDR3 DNA reads TGTGCCAGTACCTCCCGGCCCCCCTACGAGCAGTACTTC.

The J gene is TRBJ1-2, the V gene TRBV9; 7 nucleotides match TRBD1. Looked up from germline, CDR1 is SGDLS and CDR2 is YYNGEE. Unmatched junction bases numbered 5, after V lost 0 bases and J lost 0 bases. The CDR3 sequence is 16 residues long. CDR3 DNA sequence: TGTGCCAGCAGCGTAGCTCCCGGACAGGCTAACTATGGCTACACCTTC. It encodes CASSVAPGQANYGYTF.

The chain uses TRBV4-1 and TRBJ2-5; D is tentatively TRBD1 or TRBD2 (5 bases each). Germline V gives CDR1 MGHRA, CDR2 YSYEKL. V lost 5 bases and J lost 3, with 10 bases in between. This CDR3 comprises 13 residues. The CDR3 reads CASSSRGEETQYF. The CDR3 DNA is TGCGCCAGCAGCTCAAGGGGAGAAGAGACCCAGTACTTC.

V gene TRBV2 combines with J gene TRBJ1-1; tentative D call: TRBD1 (6 bases). The CDR3 is 14 residues long. Germline V gene data show CDR1 as SNHLY and CDR2 as FYNNEI. The V and J ends lost 7 bases and 0 bases respectively, with 12 bases between them. CDR3 in DNA: TGTGCCAGCAAGGAGCAGGGGATGAACACTGAAGCTTTCTTT. This sequence encodes CASKEQGMNTEAFF. The full variable domain, its missing parts supplied by reference TRBV2 and TRBJ1-1, is EPEVTQTPSHQVTQMGQEVILRCVPISNHLYFYWYRQILGQKVEFLVSFYNNEISEKSEIFDDQFSVERPDGSNFTLKIRSTKLEDSAMYFCASKEQGMNTEAFFGQGTRLTVV.

The chain is built from TRBV2 and TRBJ2-7, with D unresolved. Trimming took off 10 bases at V and 2 bases at J, with 12 bases between the two ends. The CDR3 has 12 residues. CDR1 SNHLY and CDR2 FYNNEI come from the germline V gene. The CDR3 region has the DNA TGTGCCACAGCGACCGCCACCTACGAGCAGTACTTC. Protein: CATATATYEQYF.